A single sample gave rise to the 9 T cell receptor beta chains below, sequenced in a study of cytomegalovirus exposure and HLA in healthy donors. PCR primers comprised 60 Vbeta and 13 Jbeta primers. Assay used: immunoSEQ multiplex PCR; TCRdb lists only in-frame clones, some missing. Of 80,000 to 100,000 clones in the sample, about 81% were seen once. The specimen was PBMCs. The receptor source for this set is a man in his forties or fifties in good health and CMV-seronegative.

The chain links TRBV19 to TRBJ1-5, with 8 bases aligning to TRBD1. Losses at the gene ends were 4 bases for V and 0 bases for J; bases not matched to a gene: 2. The V gene's germline CDR1 is LNHDA and CDR2 SQIVND (reference sequence). The CDR3 sequence is 15 residues long. The CDR3 here is CASSTTGDSNQPQHF. The CDR3 DNA reads as TGTGCCAGTAGTACGACAGGGGATAGCAATCAGCCCCAGCATTTT.

The chain has TRBV21-1 and TRBJ2-5; the table calls TRBD2, which could not be checked here. TRBV21-1 is a recognized pseudogene. The length of the CDR3 is 15 residues. CDR3: CASSTIAGGPQTQYF. In DNA, the CDR3 is TGTGCCAGCAGCACCATAGCGGGGGGGCCGCAGACCCAGTACTTC.

In this sample, this clone turned up once. The V and J genes are TRBV7-7 and TRBJ2-5; D unresolved. V was shortened by 1 base and J by 5 bases, with 11 bases between the two germline ends. This CDR3 spans 14 amino acids. Germline CDR1 SSHAT, CDR2 FNYEAQ (reference sequence). The CDR3 loop reads CASSLDPFAETQYF. CDR3 sequence (DNA): TGTGCCAGCAGCTTAGACCCCTTTGCGGAGACCCAGTACTTC.

The chain is built from TRBV29-1 and TRBJ2-2; D not resolved. The germline V gene has CDR1 SQVTM and CDR2 ANQGSEA. This CDR3 comprises 14 residues. V lost 4 bases to trimming and J lost 6 bases, with 15 bases between them. The CDR3 loop reads CSVASPLGPGELFF. DNA for the CDR3: TGCAGCGTTGCAAGCCCCTTGGGCCCCGGGGAGCTGTTTTTT.

The gene calls are TRBV2 and TRBJ2-1, with TRBD2 matching 9 bases. Germline CDR1 reads SNHLY; CDR2 reads FYNNEI. The CDR3 has 18 residues. V lost 7 bases and J lost 5; bases outside the gene matches: 18. The CDR3 reads CASIRAGGINGRNNEQFF. The CDR3 DNA is TGTGCCAGCATCCGTGCGGGGGGGATAAATGGTCGGAACAATGAGCAGTTCTTC.

V usage is TRBV19 and J usage is TRBJ2-4; D possibly corresponds to TRBD1 (6 bases). Germline V gene lookup returns CDR1 LNHDA and CDR2 SQIVND (reference sequence). Trimming shortened V by 3 bases and J by 4 bases, and 7 bases separated the two germline ends. This CDR3 has 13 residues. DNA for the CDR3: TGTGCCAGTAGTATTGACAGGAAAAACATTCAGTACTTC. It yields the protein CASSIDRKNIQYF.

This clone was seen only once. The chain couples TRBV28 to TRBJ1-5; 10 bases are a match to TRBD1. Germline-derived CDR1 and CDR2 are MDHEN and SYDVKM. V lost 5 bases to trimming and J lost 0 bases; unmatched junction nucleotides: 13. This CDR3 contains 19 residues. The CDR3 reads CASSARQGAQWNSNQPQHF. DNA of the CDR3: TGTGCCAGCAGTGCGAGACAGGGGGCACAATGGAATAGCAATCAGCCCCAGCATTTT.

In regard to this clone: This sample also contains other DNA sequences that code for the same CDR3. The chain employs TRBV7-9 and TRBJ2-2, with a weak D call TRBD1 (5 bases). This CDR3 is 14 amino acids long. Germline V gene sequence: CDR1 SEHNR, CDR2 FQNEAQ (reference sequence). V gave up 0 bases and J gave up 5 bases, with 7 bases separating them. CDR3 in amino acids: CASSLAGATGELFF. The CDR3 DNA reads TGTGCCAGCAGCTTAGCAGGGGCAACCGGGGAGCTGTTTTTT.

The CDR3 nucleotides are TGTGCCAGCAGCAGAGCCGGGACAGGGCCTGAGCAGTACTTC. Translation: CASSRAGTGPEQYF. The chain joins TRBV6-5 to TRBJ2-7, with 9 bases that match TRBD1. Germline CDR1 reads MNHEY; CDR2 reads SVGAGI. The CDR3 runs to 14 residues. V gave up 6 bases and J gave up 7 bases; unmatched junction bases: 10.